This TCR beta chain was profiled in a study of blood T cells in healthy people across ages. Alongside a J-beta primer mix, a sample-barcoded 5' primer served in a second PCR lasting roughly 7 to 11 cycles. TCRdb fed the 5' RACE reads into MiXCR, producing one record per CDR3 protein. The sample holds around 1.5 million distinct CDR3 sequences, about 43% seen once. There are 16 residues in the CDR3. Per the germline V gene, CDR1 is SGHDN and CDR2 is FVKESK. V was clipped by 2 bases and J by 5 bases, with 16 bases between them. This receptor was obtained from a woman aged 18 to 35 in good health. Sequenced sample: blood. The chain carries TRBV14 and TRBJ2-1, with D perhaps assigned TRBD1 or TRBD2 (5 bases each). The CDR3 DNA sequence: TGTGCCAGCAGCCAAAGTTGGGGGAGATTTAACAATGAGCAGTTCTTC. Translated: CASSQSWGRFNNEQFF.